The 23 T cell receptor beta chains given below trace back to one sample, sequenced in a study of CD8 T cells in Susac syndrome. A quantity of about 0.45 to 1 ug RNA underwent reverse transcription using random hexamers. TCRdb re-analysed the immunoSEQ multiplex PCR reads in MiXCR, keeping a single row per CDR3 protein. Seen here are more than 95,000 distinct CDR3 sequences, approximately 96% observed once, and the top ten hold over 0.065%. The specimen sequenced was CD4+ T cells from PBMCs. These TCRs come from a human donor in good health.

The chain has TRBV9 and TRBJ2-1; 8 bases match TRBD2. V was clipped by 3 bases and J by 5 bases; unmatched bases: 7. Germline assignment: CDR1 SGDLS and CDR2 YYNGEE. The CDR3 is made up of 15 amino acids. This CDR3 reads CASSESGSINNEQFF. As DNA, the CDR3 is TGTGCCAGCAGCGAGAGCGGGAGCATCAACAATGAGCAGTTCTTC.

The chain combines TRBV12-3 or TRBV12-4 with TRBJ2-7; D unresolved. Trimming pared 6 bases from V and 2 bases from J, leaving 14 bases between. This CDR3 is 14 amino acids long. CDR3 protein: CASSMSLRTYEQYF. CDR3 DNA sequence: TGTGCCAGCAGCATGTCCCTCCGAACCTACGAGCAGTACTTC.

The rearrangement joins TRBV29-1 to TRBJ2-2; 7 bases agree with TRBD1. CDR3 length: 14 residues. Per germline, CDR1 SQVTM and CDR2 ANQGSEA. V lost 7 bases to trimming and J lost 4 bases; unmatched junction nucleotides: 9. The CDR3 reads CSAPYPGGTGELFF. For the CDR3, the DNA is TGCAGCGCTCCGTACCCAGGGGGCACCGGGGAGCTGTTTTTT.

J is TRBJ1-1 and V is TRBV5-6, with 7 bases that match TRBD1. Germline CDR1 is SGHDT and CDR2 is YYEEEE. J gave up 5 bases and V 0 bases, and 10 bases lay outside the gene matches. The CDR3 loop spans 16 amino acids. CDR3 coding DNA: TGTGCCAGCAGCTTGGGGGACAGATTGATTAGGACTGAAGCTTTCTTT. Translating gives CASSLGDRLIRTEAFF.

V and J are TRBV29-1 and TRBJ1-1; D is unclear. The V and J ends lost 5 bases and 3 bases respectively, with 19 bases between them. This CDR3 spans 15 amino acids. Germline-derived CDR1 and CDR2 are SQVTM and ANQGSEA. CDR3: CSVQRTALRDTEAFF. DNA for the CDR3: TGCAGCGTTCAGCGGACGGCGCTAAGAGACACTGAAGCTTTCTTT.

The chain has TRBV20-1 and TRBJ2-2; D not certain. CDR1 and CDR2 (germline): DFQATT, SNEGSKA (reference sequence). This CDR3 is 14 amino acids long. V dropped 0 bases and J dropped 4 bases, with 9 bases sitting between them. CDR3 loop: CSARDIRVTGELFF. The CDR3 coding sequence is TGCAGTGCTAGAGATATTAGGGTCACCGGGGAGCTGTTTTTT.

V is TRBV6-2 or TRBV6-3 and J is TRBJ2-1, with 7 bases matching TRBD1. Germline trimming cut 5 bases from V and 15 bases from J; bases unmatched to any gene: 7. The CDR3 consists of 11 residues. Germline-derived CDR1 and CDR2 are MNHEY and SVGEGT. DNA for the CDR3: TGTGCCAGCAGTCCTCCGGGACAGTGGTTCTTC. Translation gives CASSPPGQWFF.

The V and J genes are TRBV2 and TRBJ2-3; D uncertain. Trimming stripped 10 bases from V and 6 bases from J, with 14 bases between. The CDR3 consists of 12 residues. Germline CDR1 SNHLY, CDR2 FYNNEI. The CDR3 bases are TGTGCCACAAAATCTAACAGCGATACGCAGTATTTT. This codes for CATKSNSDTQYF. The whole variable domain, remainder taken from reference TRBV2 and TRBJ2-3, is EPEVTQTPSHQVTQMGQEVILRCVPISNHLYFYWYRQILGQKVEFLVSFYNNEISEKSEIFDDQFSVERPDGSNFTLKIRSTKLEDSAMYFCATKSNSDTQYFGPGTRLTVL.

The chain employs TRBV21-1 and TRBJ1-1. TRBV21-1 is noted as a pseudogene. The CDR3 runs to 9 residues. CDR3 sequence (DNA): TGTGCCGGAGGCACTGAAGCTTTCTTT. This gives the protein CAGGTEAFF.

The V call is TRBV18, the J call TRBJ1-4; D is undetermined. V was pared by 2 bases and J by 8 bases, with 15 bases between. This CDR3 is built from 15 residues. Germline lookup yields CDR1 KGHSH and CDR2 LQKENI. The DNA for the CDR3 is TGTGCCAGCTCACCAGATAAGGGTTTACGGGAAAAACTGTTTTTT. This codes for CASSPDKGLREKLFF.

The V and J genes are TRBV9 and TRBJ1-5; D is unresolved. Deletions cut 5 bases from V and 0 bases from J, with 12 bases between. The CDR3 is 15 amino acids. Germline assignment: CDR1 SGDLS and CDR2 YYNGEE. CDR3 residues: CASSADGYSNQPQHF. As DNA, the CDR3 is TGTGCCAGCAGTGCGGACGGTTATAGCAATCAGCCCCAGCATTTT. The variable domain in full, with the rest retrieved from reference TRBV9 and TRBJ1-5, is DSGVTQTPKHLITATGQRVTLRCSPRSGDLSVYWYQQSLDQGLQFLIQYYNGEERAKGNILERFSAQQFPDLHSELNLSSLELGDSALYFCASSADGYSNQPQHFGDGTRLSIL.

This sequence joins TRBV5-1 and TRBJ2-2; 8 nucleotides match TRBD2. The CDR3 length is 15 residues. J gave up 2 bases and V 3 bases, and 3 bases lay outside the gene matches. Per germline, CDR1 SGHRS and CDR2 YFSETQ. Here the CDR3 DNA reads TGCGCCAGCAGCTCGACTAGCGATAACACCGGGGAGCTGTTTTTT. As protein: CASSSTSDNTGELFF. The entire variable domain, with the rest obtained from reference TRBV5-1 and TRBJ2-2, is as follows: KAGVTQTPRYLIKTRGQQVTLSCSPISGHRSVSWYQQTPGQGLQFLFEYFSETQRNKGNFPGRFSGRQFSNSRSEMNVSTLELGDSALYLCASSSTSDNTGELFFGEGSRLTVL.

The rearrangement joins TRBV24-1 to TRBJ2-1; maybe TRBD2 (5 bases). The V end was cut by 12 bases, the J end by 0 bases, with 14 bases between. In germline, CDR1 is KGHDR, CDR2 SFDVKD. This CDR3 has 14 residues. CDR3 amino acids: CAARGGSSYNEQFF. CDR3 nucleotides: TGTGCCGCCCGGGGTGGAAGCTCCTACAATGAGCAGTTCTTC.

The gene calls are TRBV5-4 and TRBJ2-1; TRBD2 aligns across 7 bases. The CDR3 spans 15 residues. Germline V gene data show CDR1 as SGHNT and CDR2 as YYREEE (reference sequence). Germline trimming cut 5 bases from V and 3 bases from J; bases unmatched to any gene: 8. The CDR3 sequence: CASSKSGILYNEQFF. CDR3 nucleotide sequence: TGTGCCAGCAGTAAAAGCGGGATTCTCTACAATGAGCAGTTCTTC.

The gene calls are TRBV5-5 and TRBJ2-3, with D perhaps matching TRBD1 or TRBD2 (5 bases each). The V end lost 4 bases, the J end lost 4 bases, and 16 bases lay between the germline ends. Germline-derived CDR1 and CDR2 are SGHKS and YYEKEE (reference sequence). CDR3 length: 15 amino acids. CDR3 bases: TGTGCCAGCAGCCAGTCCGGGGCACCTCCAGATACGCAGTATTTT. Translated, it gives CASSQSGAPPDTQYF.

The CDR3 protein is CSAIPRTTSYEQYF. The CDR3 DNA follows: TGCAGTGCTATACCCCGGACCACTTCCTACGAGCAGTACTTC. The rearrangement uses TRBV20-1 and TRBJ2-7; D ambiguous. The germline V gene encodes CDR1 DFQATT and CDR2 SNEGSKA (reference sequence). V gave up 4 bases and J gave up 1 base, with 14 bases separating them. The CDR3 contains 14 residues.

The chain employs TRBV7-9 and TRBJ2-1, with D unclear. Germline V CDR1 and CDR2: SEHNR, FQNEAQ (reference sequence). The CDR3 covers 16 residues. Trimming removed 5 bases from V and 0 bases from J, with 14 bases in between. CDR3 nucleotide sequence: TGTGCCAGCAGCCCGCGGACGGCGAGCTCCTACAATGAGCAGTTCTTC. This codes for CASSPRTASSYNEQFF.

This sequence joins TRBV7-2 and TRBJ2-1; unclear D gene. The germline CDR1 and CDR2 sequences are SGHTA and FQGNSA. V was cut by 0 bases and J by 5 bases, with 5 bases left in between. The CDR3 length is 13 residues. CDR3 DNA sequence: TGTGCCAGCAGCTTAGCTCGGGACAATGAGCAGTTCTTC. Translation gives CASSLARDNEQFF.

The CDR3 loop is CSVEAGKKLAGGNDNEQFF. In DNA form, the CDR3 reads TGCAGCGTTGAGGCAGGGAAAAAACTAGCGGGAGGCAATGACAATGAGCAGTTCTTC. The chain joins TRBV29-1 to TRBJ2-1, with 12 nucleotides matching TRBD2. CDR3 length: 19 amino acids. Unmatched junction bases numbered 17, after V lost 3 bases and J lost 5 bases. The germline V gene has CDR1 SQVTM and CDR2 ANQGSEA.

V and J are TRBV12-3 or TRBV12-4 and TRBJ1-5; maybe TRBD1 (5 bases). This CDR3 is built from 14 residues. The germline V and J ends were trimmed by 5 bases and 5 bases, with 13 bases remaining between them. CDR3 nucleotides: TGTGCCAGCAGTCCTTCGACAGACCATCAGCCCCAGCATTTT. Amino acids: CASSPSTDHQPQHF.

V and J are TRBV6-2 or TRBV6-3 and TRBJ2-6; D is undetermined. CDR1 MNHEY and CDR2 SVGEGT come from the germline V gene. The CDR3 spans 13 residues. V was clipped by 7 bases and J by 5 bases, with 9 bases between them. The CDR3, as DNA: TGTGCCAGCATGAGCCCCAGGGCCAACGTCCTGACTTTC. Its protein product is CASMSPRANVLTF.

This sequence joins TRBV19 and TRBJ1-2; 7 nucleotides agree with TRBD1. Germline CDR1 is LNHDA and CDR2 is SQIVND (reference sequence). There are 13 residues in the CDR3. The V and J ends lost 9 bases and 5 bases, in that order; junction bases with no gene match: 9. This chain's CDR3 is CASSGQARYGYTF. Written as DNA, the CDR3 is TGTGCCAGCTCCGGACAGGCTAGGTATGGCTACACCTTC.

The chain employs TRBV4-1 and TRBJ1-2; 10 bases are a match to TRBD1. Germline loops: CDR1 MGHRA, CDR2 YSYEKL. The V gene end was trimmed by 4 bases and the J gene end by 4 bases; junction bases not matched to a gene: 6. CDR3 size: 15 residues. CDR3 in amino acids: CASSPEGQGLYGYTF. The CDR3 nucleotides read TGCGCCAGCAGCCCAGAGGGACAGGGGCTCTATGGCTACACCTTC.